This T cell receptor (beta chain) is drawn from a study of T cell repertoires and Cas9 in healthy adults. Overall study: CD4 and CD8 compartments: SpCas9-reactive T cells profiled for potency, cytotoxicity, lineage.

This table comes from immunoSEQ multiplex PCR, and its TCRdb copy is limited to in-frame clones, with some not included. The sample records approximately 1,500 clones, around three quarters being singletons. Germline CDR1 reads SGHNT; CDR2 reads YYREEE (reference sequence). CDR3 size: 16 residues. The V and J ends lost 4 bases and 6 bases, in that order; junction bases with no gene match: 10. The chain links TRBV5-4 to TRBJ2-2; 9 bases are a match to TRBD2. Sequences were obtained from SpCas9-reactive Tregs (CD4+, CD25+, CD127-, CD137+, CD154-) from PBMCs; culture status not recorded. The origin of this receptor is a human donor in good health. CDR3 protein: CASSVDGGGGPGELFF. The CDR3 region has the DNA TGTGCCAGCAGCGTTGATGGCGGGGGGGGCCCCGGGGAGCTGTTTTTT.